Below are 14 T cell receptor beta chains sequenced from a single sample in a study of blood T cell repertoires in COVID-19. Assay: immunoSEQ multiplex PCR; the TCRdb copy retains only in-frame clones and omits some. This table holds 150,000 to 200,000 clones, about 85% found once. Source material: peripheral blood. These receptors all stem from a man aged 35-49 years with acute or convalescent COVID-19.

V gene TRBV11-2 combines with J gene TRBJ1-5; D is perhaps TRBD1 (6 bases). The ends were cut back, 1 base at V and 0 bases at J, with 7 bases in the middle. The length of the CDR3 is 15 residues. Germline loops: CDR1 SGHAT, CDR2 FQNNGV. CDR3 sequence reads: CASSLGDNSNQPQHF. The CDR3 DNA reads as TGTGCCAGCAGCTTAGGGGACAATAGCAATCAGCCCCAGCATTTT.

This clone has just a few counts. The chain uses TRBV5-5 and TRBJ2-2; TRBD2 is a possible D gene (7 bases). Germline V CDR1 and CDR2: SGHKS, YYEKEE (reference sequence). The CDR3 totals 16 residues. V lost 2 bases, J lost 6 bases, and 17 bases lay in between. The CDR3 spells CASSFLTGRVAGELFF. The DNA for the CDR3 is TGTGCCAGCAGCTTCCTTACAGGGAGGGTAGCCGGGGAGCTGTTTTTT.

This chain connects TRBV11-2 to TRBJ2-7; 7 bases align to TRBD1. Trimming cost V 6 bases and J 0 bases; bases outside gene matches: 5. The CDR3 consists of 14 residues. Germline values: CDR1 SGHAT, CDR2 FQNNGV. The CDR3 spells CASRLTGYSYEQYF. CDR3 DNA: TGTGCCAGCAGATTGACAGGGTACTCCTACGAGCAGTACTTC.

Only one count was recorded for this clone. This chain uses TRBV18 with TRBJ2-5; 10 nucleotides match TRBD1. The germline V gene has CDR1 KGHSH and CDR2 LQKENI. V lost 6 bases, J lost 3 bases, and 7 bases stayed unmatched. CDR3 length: 15 amino acids. CDR3 sequence reads: CASSRDRGVEETQYF. The CDR3 nucleotides are TGTGCCAGCTCTCGGGACAGGGGCGTTGAAGAGACCCAGTACTTC. The variable domain in full, completed from reference TRBV18 and TRBJ2-5, reads NAGVMQNPRHLVRRRGQEARLRCSPMKGHSHVYWYRQLPEEGLKFMVYLQKENIIDESGMPKERFSAEFPKEGPSILRIQQVVRGDSAAYFCASSRDRGVEETQYFGPGTRLLVL.

The chain uses TRBV5-8 and TRBJ2-1, with 7 bases identical to TRBD1. Germline CDR1 is SGHTS and CDR2 is YDEGEE. The CDR3 totals 17 residues. V dropped 4 bases and J dropped 8; count of bases not matched to a gene: 18. CDR3 coding DNA: TGTGCCAGCAGCCCCGGAAGCCGGGACAGTCTTGCTCATGAGCAGTTCTTC. Translating it yields CASSPGSRDSLAHEQFF.

This sequence joins TRBV2 and TRBJ2-7; 10 nucleotides agree with TRBD1. Germline V gene sequence: CDR1 SNHLY, CDR2 FYNNEI. This CDR3 region has 14 residues. Trimming cost V 5 bases and J 3 bases; bases outside gene matches: 4. CDR3 nucleotide sequence: TGTGCCAGCAGTCTTAGGACAGGGGGCTACGAGCAGTACTTC. Encoded protein: CASSLRTGGYEQYF.

This clone showed up just a few times. V gene TRBV11-2 combines with J gene TRBJ2-1; maybe TRBD1 (6 bases). The CDR3 runs 12 residues. The germline gives CDR1 SGHAT, CDR2 FQNNGV. The ends were cut back, 6 bases at V and 10 bases at J, with 13 bases in the middle. The chain's CDR3 is CASSQDRNEQFF. CDR3 bases: TGTGCCAGCAGTCAGGACAGAAACGAGCAGTTCTTC.

This rearrangement joins TRBV5-1 to TRBJ1-2; no reliable D call. V lost 8 bases, J lost 4 bases, and 9 bases lay in between. Germline lookup yields CDR1 SGHRS and CDR2 YFSETQ. The CDR3 extends over 11 amino acids. CDR3 region: CASSGSYGYTF. CDR3 nucleotide sequence: TGCGCCAGTTCCGGGTCCTATGGCTACACCTTC.

The chain links TRBV13 to TRBJ1-2; no clear D gene. The V and J ends lost 3 bases and 6 bases respectively, with 17 bases between them. CDR3 size: 15 residues. CDR1 PRHDT and CDR2 FYEKMQ come from the germline V gene (reference sequence). The CDR3 DNA reads as TGTGCCAGCAGCTTCCCTCCACAGACACATCATGGCTACACCTTC. Its translation: CASSFPPQTHHGYTF.

The chain is built from TRBV6-1 and TRBJ1-1; D is ambiguous. Germline lookup yields CDR1 MNHNS and CDR2 SASEGT. V gave up 0 bases and J gave up 0 bases, with 11 bases separating them. This CDR3 has 16 residues. The DNA for the CDR3 is TGTGCCAGCAGTGAAGCGACTAAGGCTATGAACACTGAAGCTTTCTTT. As protein: CASSEATKAMNTEAFF.

The chain is built from TRBV5-4 and TRBJ2-7; 8 nucleotides agree with TRBD2. Germline assignment: CDR1 SGHNT and CDR2 YYREEE (reference sequence). This CDR3 has 14 residues. Trimming cost V 3 bases and J 0 bases; bases outside gene matches: 2. The CDR3 sequence is CASSSGGYSYEQYF. DNA for the CDR3: TGTGCCAGCAGCTCGGGGGGGTACTCCTACGAGCAGTACTTC.

This clone was seen a handful of times. The chain uses TRBV3-1 (or the pseudogene TRBV3-2) and TRBJ1-2; possible D gene TRBD1, 5 bases. With 1 base removed from V and 7 bases from J, the gap between germline ends came to 13 bases. Germline-derived CDR1 and CDR2 are LGHDT and YNNKEL (reference sequence). The CDR3 has 14 amino acids. The CDR3 DNA follows: TGTGCCAGCAGCCAAGGAAGGGCAGGGCGTGGCTACACCTTC. It translates to CASSQGRAGRGYTF.

V gene TRBV4-3 combines with J gene TRBJ2-3; D remains unclear. Germline values: CDR1 LGHNA, CDR2 YSLEER. V shed 0 bases and J shed 2 bases, with 12 bases lying between them. CDR3 length: 16 amino acids. The CDR3 loop is CASSQERMSYTDTQYF. The CDR3 coding sequence is TGCGCCAGCAGCCAAGAAAGAATGAGTTACACAGATACGCAGTATTTT.

The DNA of the CDR3 is TGTGCCAGCTCGATCGACGGGGGACGGGAAAAACTGTTTTTT. It yields the protein CASSIDGGREKLFF. The chain joins TRBV5-4 to TRBJ1-4; D is possibly TRBD1 (5 bases). Trimming removed 7 bases from V and 8 bases from J, with 18 bases in between. CDR3 size: 14 residues. Germline CDR1 and CDR2: SGHNT and YYREEE (reference sequence).